This T cell receptor beta chain originates from a study of shared clonotypes between healthy human individuals. Whole-study findings and limits: It was observed that approximately 5% of naive CD4 clonotypes were shared across a handful of donors.

On this clone itself: Its matching antigen is unknown.

After removal of 5 bases from V and 7 bases from J, the junction contained 7 bases not matched to a gene. The CDR3 contains 15 residues. From germline, CDR1 is SGHVS and CDR2 FQNEAQ. Selected positively for CCR7 and CD45RO-negative, naive CD8 cells excluded terminally differentiated effector memory CD45RA+ cells. The donors were all Caucasian adults (living in Nashville, Tennessee). Using 200 ng DNA, 25,000 to 35,000 T cell genomes, the sorted-subset replicate PCRs were run. As processed by the authors: Quality scores were absent from the junction-only immunoSEQ sequences, so filtering differed. Sequencing was performed with immunoSEQ multiplex PCR; in TCRdb, only in-frame clones are kept and a portion is missing. That table supplies the V and J calls and clone size; D and trimming were determined from the DNA. In the table there are fewer than 1 million clones, approximately 96% of which are singletons.

The sample was naive CD8+ T cells sorted from blood. This receptor was taken from a man aged 25-40 years in good health. The chain employs TRBV7-8 and TRBJ2-1; 11 bases map to TRBD2. CDR3 nucleotide sequence: TGTGCCAGCAGCCCACTAGCGGGAGATGGGAATGAGCAGTTCTTC. It yields the protein CASSPLAGDGNEQFF.